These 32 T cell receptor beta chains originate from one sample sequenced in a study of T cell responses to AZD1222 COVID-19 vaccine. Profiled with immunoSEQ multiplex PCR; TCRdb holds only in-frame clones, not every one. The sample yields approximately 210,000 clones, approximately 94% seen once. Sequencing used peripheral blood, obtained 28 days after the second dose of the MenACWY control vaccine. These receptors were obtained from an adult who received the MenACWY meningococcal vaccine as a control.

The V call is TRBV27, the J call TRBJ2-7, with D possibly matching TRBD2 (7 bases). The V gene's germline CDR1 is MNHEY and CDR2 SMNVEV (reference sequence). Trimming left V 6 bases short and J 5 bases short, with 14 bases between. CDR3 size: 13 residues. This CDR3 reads CASSLGGRNEQYF. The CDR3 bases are TGTGCCAGCAGCCTGGGGGGGCGGAACGAGCAGTACTTC.

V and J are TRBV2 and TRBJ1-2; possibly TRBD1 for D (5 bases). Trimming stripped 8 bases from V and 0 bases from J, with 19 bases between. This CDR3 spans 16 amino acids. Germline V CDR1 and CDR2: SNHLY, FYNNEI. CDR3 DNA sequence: TGTGCCAGCGCTGGGGACCGTGATCGTGCTAACTATGGCTACACCTTC. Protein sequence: CASAGDRDRANYGYTF.

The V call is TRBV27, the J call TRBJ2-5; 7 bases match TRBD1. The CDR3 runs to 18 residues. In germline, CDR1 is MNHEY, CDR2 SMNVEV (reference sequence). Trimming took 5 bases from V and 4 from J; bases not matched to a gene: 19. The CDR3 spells CASSPRSPGRGMGETQYF. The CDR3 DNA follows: TGTGCCAGCAGTCCGCGATCGCCGGGCAGGGGGATGGGAGAGACCCAGTACTTC.

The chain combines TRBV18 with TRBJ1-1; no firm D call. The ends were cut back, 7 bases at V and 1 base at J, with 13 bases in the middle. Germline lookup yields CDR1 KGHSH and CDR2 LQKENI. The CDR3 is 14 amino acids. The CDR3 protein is CASFHGQENTEAFF. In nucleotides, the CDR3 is TGTGCCAGCTTCCACGGCCAGGAGAACACTGAAGCTTTCTTT.

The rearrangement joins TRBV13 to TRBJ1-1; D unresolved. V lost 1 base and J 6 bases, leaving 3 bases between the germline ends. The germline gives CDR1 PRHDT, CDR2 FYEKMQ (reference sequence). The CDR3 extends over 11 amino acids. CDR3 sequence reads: CASSLEAEAFF. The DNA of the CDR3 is TGTGCCAGCAGCTTAGAGGCTGAAGCTTTCTTT.

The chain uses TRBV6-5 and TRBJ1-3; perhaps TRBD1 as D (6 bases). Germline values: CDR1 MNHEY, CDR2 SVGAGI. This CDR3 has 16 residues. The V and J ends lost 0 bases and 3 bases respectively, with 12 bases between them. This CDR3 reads CASSYSAGVDGNTIYF. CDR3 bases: TGTGCCAGCAGTTACTCTGCAGGGGTAGATGGAAACACCATATATTTT.

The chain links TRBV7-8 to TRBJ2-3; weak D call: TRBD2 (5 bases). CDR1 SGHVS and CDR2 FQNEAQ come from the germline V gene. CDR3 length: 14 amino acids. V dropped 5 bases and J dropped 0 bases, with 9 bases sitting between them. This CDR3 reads CASSGGLSTDTQYF. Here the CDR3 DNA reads TGTGCCAGCAGCGGTGGACTTAGCACAGATACGCAGTATTTT.

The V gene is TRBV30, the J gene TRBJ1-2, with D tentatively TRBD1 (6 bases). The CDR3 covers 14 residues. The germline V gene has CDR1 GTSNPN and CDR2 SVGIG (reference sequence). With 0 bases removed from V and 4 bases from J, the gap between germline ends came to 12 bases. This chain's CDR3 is CAWSVQGTSYGYTF. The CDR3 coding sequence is TGTGCCTGGAGTGTACAGGGAACTAGCTATGGCTACACCTTC.

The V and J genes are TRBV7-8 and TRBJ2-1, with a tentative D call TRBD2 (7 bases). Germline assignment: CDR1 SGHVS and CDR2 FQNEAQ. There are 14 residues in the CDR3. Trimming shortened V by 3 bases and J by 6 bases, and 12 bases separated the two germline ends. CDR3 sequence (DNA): TGTGCCAGCAGCTTGGGGGGCGGGAGCAATGAGCAGTTCTTC. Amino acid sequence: CASSLGGGSNEQFF. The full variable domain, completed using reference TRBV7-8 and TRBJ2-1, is GAGVSQSPRYKVAKRGQDVALRCDPISGHVSLFWYQQALGQGPEFLTYFQNEAQLDKSGLPSDRFFAERPEGSVSTLKIQRTQQEDSAVYLCASSLGGGSNEQFFGPGTRLTVL.

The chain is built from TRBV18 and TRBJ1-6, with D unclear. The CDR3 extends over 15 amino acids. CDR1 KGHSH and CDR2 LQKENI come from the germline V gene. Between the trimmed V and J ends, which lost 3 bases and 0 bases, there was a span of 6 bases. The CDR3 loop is CASSPQSSYNSPLHF. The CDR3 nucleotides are TGTGCCAGCTCACCGCAGAGCTCCTATAATTCACCCCTCCACTTT. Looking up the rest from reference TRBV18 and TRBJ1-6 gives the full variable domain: NAGVMQNPRHLVRRRGQEARLRCSPMKGHSHVYWYRQLPEEGLKFMVYLQKENIIDESGMPKERFSAEFPKEGPSILRIQQVVRGDSAAYFCASSPQSSYNSPLHFGNGTRLTVT.

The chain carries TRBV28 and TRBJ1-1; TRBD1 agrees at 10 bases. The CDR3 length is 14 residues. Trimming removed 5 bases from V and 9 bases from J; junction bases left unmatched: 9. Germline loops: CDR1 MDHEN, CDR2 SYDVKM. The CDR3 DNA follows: TGTGCCAGCAGTCAGCCGGGACAGGGGAAGAAAGCTTTCTTT. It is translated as CASSQPGQGKKAFF.

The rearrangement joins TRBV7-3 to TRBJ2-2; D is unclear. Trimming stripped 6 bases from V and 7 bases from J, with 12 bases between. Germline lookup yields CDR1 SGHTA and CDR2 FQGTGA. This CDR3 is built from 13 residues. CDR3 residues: CASSSDLVGELFF. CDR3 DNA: TGTGCCAGCAGTTCCGACTTAGTCGGGGAGCTGTTTTTT.

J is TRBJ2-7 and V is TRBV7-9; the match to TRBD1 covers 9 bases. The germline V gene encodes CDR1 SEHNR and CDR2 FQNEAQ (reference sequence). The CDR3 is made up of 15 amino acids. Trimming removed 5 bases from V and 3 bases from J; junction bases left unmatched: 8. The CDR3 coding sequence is TGTGCCAGCAGCGGAGACAGGGGGATAATCTACGAGCAGTACTTC. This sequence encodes CASSGDRGIIYEQYF. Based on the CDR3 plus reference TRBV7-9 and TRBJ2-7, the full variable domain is DTGVSQNPRHKITKRGQNVTFRCDPISEHNRLYWYRQTLGQGPEFLTYFQNEAQLEKSRLLSDRFSAERPKGSFSTLEIQRTEQGDSAMYLCASSGDRGIIYEQYFGPGTRLTVT.

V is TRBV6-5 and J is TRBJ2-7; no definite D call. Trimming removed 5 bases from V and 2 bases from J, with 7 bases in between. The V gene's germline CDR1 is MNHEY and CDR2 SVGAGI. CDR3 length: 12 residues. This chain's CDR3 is CASSTRAYEQYF. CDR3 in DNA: TGTGCCAGCAGTACCCGGGCCTACGAGCAGTACTTC.

This CDR3 is CASSTPTPGATGELFF. In DNA form, the CDR3 reads TGTGCCAGCAGCACCCCGACCCCGGGGGCGACCGGGGAGCTGTTTTTT. The V call is TRBV7-2, the J call TRBJ2-2; D is tentatively TRBD1 or TRBD2 (6 bases each). The CDR3 has 16 residues. Germline values: CDR1 SGHTA, CDR2 FQGNSA. V lost 5 bases and J lost 5, with 18 bases in between.

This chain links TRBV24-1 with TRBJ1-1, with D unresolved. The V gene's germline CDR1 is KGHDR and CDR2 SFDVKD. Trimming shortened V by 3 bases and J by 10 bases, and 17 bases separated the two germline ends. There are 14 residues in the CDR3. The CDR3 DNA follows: TGTGCCACCAGTGATGCGGGCCAGGTCGGTCGAGCTTTCTTT. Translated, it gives CATSDAGQVGRAFF.

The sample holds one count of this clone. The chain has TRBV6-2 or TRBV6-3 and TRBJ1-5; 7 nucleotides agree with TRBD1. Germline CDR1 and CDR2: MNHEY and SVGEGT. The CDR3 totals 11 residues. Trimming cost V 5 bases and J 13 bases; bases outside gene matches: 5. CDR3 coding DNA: TGTGCCAGCAGTCCGGGACAGCGGCAGCATTTT. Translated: CASSPGQRQHF.

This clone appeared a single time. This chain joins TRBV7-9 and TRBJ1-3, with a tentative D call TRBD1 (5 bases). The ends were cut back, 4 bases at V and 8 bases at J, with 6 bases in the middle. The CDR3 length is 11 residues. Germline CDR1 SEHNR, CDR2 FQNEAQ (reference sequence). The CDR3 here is CASSSGYTIYF. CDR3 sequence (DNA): TGTGCCAGCAGCTCAGGGTACACCATATATTTT.

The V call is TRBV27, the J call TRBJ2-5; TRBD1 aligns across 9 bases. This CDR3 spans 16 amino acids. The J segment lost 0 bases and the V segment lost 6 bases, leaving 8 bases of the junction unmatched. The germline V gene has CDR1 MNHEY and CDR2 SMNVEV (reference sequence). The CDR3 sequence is CASSPTGGENQETQYF. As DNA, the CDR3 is TGTGCCAGCAGCCCAACAGGGGGCGAGAACCAAGAGACCCAGTACTTC.

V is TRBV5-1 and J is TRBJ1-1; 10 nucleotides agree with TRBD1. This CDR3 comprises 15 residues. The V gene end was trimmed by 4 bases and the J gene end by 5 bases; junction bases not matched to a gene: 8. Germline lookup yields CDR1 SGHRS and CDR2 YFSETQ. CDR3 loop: CASSPLGTGDTEAFF. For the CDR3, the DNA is TGCGCCAGCAGCCCCCTGGGGACAGGGGATACTGAAGCTTTCTTT.

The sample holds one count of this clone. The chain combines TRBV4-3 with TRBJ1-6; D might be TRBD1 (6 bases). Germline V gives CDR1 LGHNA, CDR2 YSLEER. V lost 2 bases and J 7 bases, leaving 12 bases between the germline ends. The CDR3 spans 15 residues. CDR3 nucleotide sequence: TGCGCCAGCAGCCAACTACAGGGAAGAAATTCACCCCTCCACTTT. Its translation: CASSQLQGRNSPLHF.

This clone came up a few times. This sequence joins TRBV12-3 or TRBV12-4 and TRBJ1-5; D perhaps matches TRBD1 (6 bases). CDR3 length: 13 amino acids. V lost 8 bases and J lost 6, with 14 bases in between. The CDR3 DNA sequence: TGTGCCAGCCAAAGGGGGGTGAGTCAGCCCCAGCATTTT. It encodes CASQRGVSQPQHF.

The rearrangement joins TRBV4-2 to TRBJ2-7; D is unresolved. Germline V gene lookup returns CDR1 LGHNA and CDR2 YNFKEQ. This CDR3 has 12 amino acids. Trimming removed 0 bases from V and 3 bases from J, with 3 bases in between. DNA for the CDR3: TGTGCCAGCAGCCAAGAAGGCTACGAGCAGTACTTC. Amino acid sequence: CASSQEGYEQYF.

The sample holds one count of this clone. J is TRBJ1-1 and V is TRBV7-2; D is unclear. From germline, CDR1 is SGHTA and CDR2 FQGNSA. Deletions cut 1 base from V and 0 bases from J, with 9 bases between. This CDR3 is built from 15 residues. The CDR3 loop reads CASSLVWQMNTEAFF. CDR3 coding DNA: TGTGCCAGCAGCTTAGTGTGGCAAATGAACACTGAAGCTTTCTTT.

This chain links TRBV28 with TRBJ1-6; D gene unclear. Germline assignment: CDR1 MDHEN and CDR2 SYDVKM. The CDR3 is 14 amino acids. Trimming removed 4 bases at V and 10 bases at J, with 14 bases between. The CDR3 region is CASSSTSPLSPLHF. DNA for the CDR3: TGTGCCAGCAGTTCAACATCACCCCTGTCACCCCTCCACTTT.

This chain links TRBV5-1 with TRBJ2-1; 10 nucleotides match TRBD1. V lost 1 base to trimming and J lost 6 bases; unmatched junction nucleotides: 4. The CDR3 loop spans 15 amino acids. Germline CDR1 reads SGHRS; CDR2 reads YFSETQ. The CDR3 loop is CASSLTGTGANEQFF. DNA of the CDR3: TGCGCCAGCAGCTTGACCGGGACAGGGGCCAATGAGCAGTTCTTC. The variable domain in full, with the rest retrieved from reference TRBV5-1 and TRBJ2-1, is KAGVTQTPRYLIKTRGQQVTLSCSPISGHRSVSWYQQTPGQGLQFLFEYFSETQRNKGNFPGRFSGRQFSNSRSEMNVSTLELGDSALYLCASSLTGTGANEQFFGPGTRLTVL.

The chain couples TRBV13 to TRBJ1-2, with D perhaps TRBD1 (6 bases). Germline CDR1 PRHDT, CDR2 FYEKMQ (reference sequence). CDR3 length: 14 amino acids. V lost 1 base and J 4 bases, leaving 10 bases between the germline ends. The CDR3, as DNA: TGTGCCAGCAGCTTAGAGGGGGGGTCCTATGGCTACACCTTC. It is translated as CASSLEGGSYGYTF.

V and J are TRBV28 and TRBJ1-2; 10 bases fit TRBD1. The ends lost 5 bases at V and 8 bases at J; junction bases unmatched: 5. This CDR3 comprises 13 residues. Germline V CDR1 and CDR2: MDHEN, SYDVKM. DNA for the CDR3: TGTGCCAGCAGTAGACAGGGGGCCTGGGGCTACACCTTC. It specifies CASSRQGAWGYTF.

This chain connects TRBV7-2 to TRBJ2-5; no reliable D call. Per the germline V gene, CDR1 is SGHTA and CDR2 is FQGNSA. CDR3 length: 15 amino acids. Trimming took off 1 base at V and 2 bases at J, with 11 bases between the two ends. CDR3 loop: CASSLVGRQQETQYF. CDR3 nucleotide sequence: TGTGCCAGCAGCTTAGTCGGACGCCAACAAGAGACCCAGTACTTC. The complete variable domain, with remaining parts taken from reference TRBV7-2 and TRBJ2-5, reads GAGVSQSPSNKVTEKGKDVELRCDPISGHTALYWYRQSLGQGLEFLIYFQGNSAPDKSGLPSDRFSAERTGGSVSTLTIQRTQQEDSAVYLCASSLVGRQQETQYFGPGTRLLVL.

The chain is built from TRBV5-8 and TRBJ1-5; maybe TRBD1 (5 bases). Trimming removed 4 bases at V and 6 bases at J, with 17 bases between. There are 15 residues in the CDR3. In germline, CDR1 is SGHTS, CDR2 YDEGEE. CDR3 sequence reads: CASSALRTRVQPQHF. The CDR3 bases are TGTGCCAGCAGCGCGTTGAGGACACGGGTTCAGCCCCAGCATTTT.

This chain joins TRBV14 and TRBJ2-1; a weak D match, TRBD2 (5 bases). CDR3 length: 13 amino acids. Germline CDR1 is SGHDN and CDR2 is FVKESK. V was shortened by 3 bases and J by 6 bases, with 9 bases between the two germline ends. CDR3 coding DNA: TGTGCCAGCAGCCATGCGGGTCCCAATGAGCAGTTCTTC. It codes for CASSHAGPNEQFF.

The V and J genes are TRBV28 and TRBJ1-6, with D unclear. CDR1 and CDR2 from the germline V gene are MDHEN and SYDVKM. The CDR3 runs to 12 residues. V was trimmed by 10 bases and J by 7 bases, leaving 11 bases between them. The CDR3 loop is CATMDRNSPLHF. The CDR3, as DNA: TGTGCCACCATGGACCGAAATTCACCCCTCCACTTT. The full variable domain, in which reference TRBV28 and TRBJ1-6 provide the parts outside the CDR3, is DVKVTQSSRYLVKRTGEKVFLECVQDMDHENMFWYRQDPGLGLRLIYFSYDVKMKEKGDIPEGYSVSREKKERFSLILESASTNQTSMYLCATMDRNSPLHFGNGTRLTVT.